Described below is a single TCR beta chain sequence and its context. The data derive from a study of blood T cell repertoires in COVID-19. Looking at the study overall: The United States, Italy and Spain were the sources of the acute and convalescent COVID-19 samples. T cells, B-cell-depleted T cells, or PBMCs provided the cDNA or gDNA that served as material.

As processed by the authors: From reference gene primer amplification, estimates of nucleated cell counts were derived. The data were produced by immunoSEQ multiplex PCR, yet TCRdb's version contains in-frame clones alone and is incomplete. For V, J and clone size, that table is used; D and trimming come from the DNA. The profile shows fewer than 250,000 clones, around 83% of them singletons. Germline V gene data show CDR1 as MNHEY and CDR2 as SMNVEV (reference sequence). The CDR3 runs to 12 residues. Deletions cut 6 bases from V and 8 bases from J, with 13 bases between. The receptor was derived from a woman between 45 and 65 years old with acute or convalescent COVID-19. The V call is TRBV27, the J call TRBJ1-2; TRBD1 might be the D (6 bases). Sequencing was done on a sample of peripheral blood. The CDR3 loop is CASRTGFWGYTF. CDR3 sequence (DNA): TGTGCCAGCAGGACAGGTTTTTGGGGCTACACCTTC.